These 30 T cell receptor beta chains came from one sample sequenced in a study of blood T cell repertoires in COVID-19. Sequenced by immunoSEQ multiplex PCR; TCRdb stores in-frame clones only, minus some. The sample contains roughly 180,000 clones, 60% to 80% of which appear only once. The sequencing input was peripheral blood. These receptors were obtained from a man aged 55 to 69 with active or convalescent COVID-19.

This clone was counted between two and nine times. The chain recombines TRBV5-1 with TRBJ2-7, with D possibly matching TRBD2 (5 bases). Germline V gene sequence: CDR1 SGHRS, CDR2 YFSETQ. The CDR3 is 15 amino acids. The V end lost 3 bases, the J end lost 7 bases, and 20 bases lay between the germline ends. The CDR3: CASSYFGGQVGEQYF. The CDR3 DNA is TGCGCCAGCAGCTACTTCGGCGGGCAGGTCGGGGAGCAGTACTTC.

The V gene is TRBV4-3, the J gene TRBJ2-4; 7 bases fit TRBD1. V shed 1 base and J 6 bases; nucleotides not matched to a gene: 12. The germline V gene encodes CDR1 LGHNA and CDR2 YSLEER. The length of the CDR3 is 17 residues. CDR3 DNA sequence: TGCGCCAGCAGCCAAGCCGGGCGACAGGGTGTAGGAAACATTCAGTACTTC. Amino acids: CASSQAGRQGVGNIQYF.

The chain joins TRBV4-3 to TRBJ2-7; D not resolved. The germline V gene encodes CDR1 LGHNA and CDR2 YSLEER. V dropped 4 bases and J dropped 4 bases, with 11 bases sitting between them. CDR3 length: 13 amino acids. This CDR3 is CASSRVPSYEQYF. As DNA, the CDR3 is TGCGCCAGCAGCCGCGTGCCTTCTTACGAGCAGTACTTC.

Only a few counts were recorded for this clone. V and J are TRBV2 and TRBJ2-1; 10 bases match TRBD2. Germline V lookup: CDR1 SNHLY, CDR2 FYNNEI. Trimming removed 6 bases from V and 8 bases from J; junction bases left unmatched: 4. This CDR3 region has 13 residues. The CDR3: CASRLAGVHEQFF. Written as DNA, the CDR3 is TGTGCCAGCAGGCTAGCGGGAGTGCATGAGCAGTTCTTC.

This clone turned up a few times. The V call is TRBV7-2, the J call TRBJ1-6; TRBD1 agrees at 8 bases. J gave up 7 bases and V 5 bases, and 7 bases lay outside the gene matches. The V gene's germline CDR1 is SGHTA and CDR2 FQGNSA. The CDR3 length is 15 residues. The CDR3 sequence: CASSLGQGENSPLHF. For the CDR3, the DNA is TGTGCCAGCAGCCTCGGACAGGGAGAAAATTCACCCCTCCACTTT.

This clone has only one observation. The genes are TRBV6-2 or TRBV6-3 and TRBJ2-1; 13 positions agree with TRBD2. Trimming at V came to 6 bases and at J to 5 bases, leaving 4 bases not matched to a gene. Germline CDR1 reads MNHEY; CDR2 reads SVGEGT. The length of the CDR3 is 15 residues. CDR3 region: CASSPLAGGDNEQFF. CDR3 DNA sequence: TGTGCCAGCAGCCCACTAGCGGGAGGGGACAATGAGCAGTTCTTC.

The table lists this clone with a count of one. The rearrangement joins TRBV18 to TRBJ2-5; D possibly corresponds to TRBD2 (5 bases). Trimming took 0 bases from V and 3 from J, leaving 14 bases between them. Germline assignment: CDR1 KGHSH and CDR2 LQKENI. The CDR3 runs 16 residues. CDR3 amino acids: CASSPPGQRSKETQYF. The CDR3 region has the DNA TGTGCCAGCTCACCACCGGGTCAGCGGAGCAAAGAGACCCAGTACTTC.

This clone occurred many times. The chain carries TRBV5-4 and TRBJ1-1; 10 positions agree with TRBD1. The V and J ends lost 1 base and 1 base, in that order; junction bases with no gene match: 4. The CDR3 is 16 amino acids. In germline, CDR1 is SGHNT, CDR2 YYREEE (reference sequence). CDR3 region: CASSLRDRGANTEAFF. CDR3 DNA sequence: TGTGCCAGCAGCTTGCGGGACAGGGGAGCGAACACTGAAGCTTTCTTT.

This clone was detected only a few times. The rearrangement links TRBV5-4 to TRBJ1-4; 9 bases align to TRBD1. CDR1 SGHNT and CDR2 YYREEE come from the germline V gene (reference sequence). This CDR3 has 14 residues. V was pared by 2 bases and J by 5 bases, with 1 base of the junction left unmatched. DNA of the CDR3: TGTGCCAGCAGCTTTGACAGGGGGAATGAAAAACTGTTTTTT. Protein: CASSFDRGNEKLFF.

The chain couples TRBV18 to TRBJ1-1, with D possibly matching TRBD1 (6 bases). Per the germline V gene, CDR1 is KGHSH and CDR2 is LQKENI. V dropped 2 bases and J dropped 10 bases, with 20 bases sitting between them. This CDR3 contains 15 residues. CDR3: CASSPGPGVNFGAFF. The CDR3 bases are TGTGCCAGCTCACCAGGGCCAGGGGTTAATTTCGGAGCTTTCTTT.

This clone was observed a few times. The V call is TRBV18, the J call TRBJ1-2, with 7 nucleotides matching TRBD1. In germline, CDR1 is KGHSH, CDR2 LQKENI. After removal of 6 bases from V and 2 bases from J, the junction contained 3 bases not matched to a gene. The CDR3 contains 13 residues. The CDR3 sequence is CASSGTDNYGYTF. The CDR3 DNA reads as TGTGCCAGCTCCGGGACAGACAACTATGGCTACACCTTC.

The chain has TRBV19 and TRBJ2-4; D possibly corresponds to TRBD1 (6 bases). The length of the CDR3 is 16 residues. V lost 8 bases to trimming and J lost 1 base, with 18 bases between them. Germline assignment: CDR1 LNHDA and CDR2 SQIVND (reference sequence). CDR3 loop: CASGLRGPRAKNIQYF. Here the CDR3 DNA reads TGTGCCAGTGGACTCAGGGGTCCCAGGGCCAAAAACATTCAGTACTTC. Using reference TRBV19 and TRBJ2-4 for the parts outside the CDR3, the full variable domain is DGGITQSPKYLFRKEGQNVTLSCEQNLNHDAMYWYRQDPGQGLRLIYYSQIVNDFQKGDIAEGYSVSREKKESFPLTVTSAQKNPTAFYLCASGLRGPRAKNIQYFGAGTRLSVL.

V is TRBV12-1 and J is TRBJ1-1; the listed D gene, TRBD1, was not tested against the DNA. TRBV12-1 is a listed pseudogene. The CDR3 length is 15 residues. The CDR3 loop reads CASSWGDRGPLEAFF. The CDR3 DNA follows: TGTGCCAGCAGCTGGGGGGACAGGGGTCCCTTGGAAGCTTTCTTT.

The rearrangement links TRBV9 to TRBJ2-2; weak D call: TRBD2 (6 bases). In germline, CDR1 is SGDLS, CDR2 YYNGEE. Between the trimmed V and J ends, which lost 0 bases and 6 bases, there was a span of 12 bases. The CDR3 is 15 residues long. CDR3 region: CASSVVLSGAGELFF. CDR3 bases: TGTGCCAGCAGCGTAGTTCTTTCGGGAGCCGGGGAGCTGTTTTTT.

The chain recombines TRBV27 with TRBJ2-2, with 10 bases matching TRBD1. CDR3 length: 15 amino acids. Germline V lookup: CDR1 MNHEY, CDR2 SMNVEV (reference sequence). The ends lost 3 bases at V and 5 bases at J; junction bases unmatched: 3. The CDR3 is CASSFGTGATGELFF. The CDR3, as DNA: TGTGCCAGCAGTTTCGGGACAGGGGCGACCGGGGAGCTGTTTTTT.

This clone was observed a single time. The chain has TRBV6-6 and TRBJ2-1, with 9 bases identical to TRBD1. The CDR3 sequence is 15 residues long. Germline V gene data show CDR1 as MNHNY and CDR2 as SVGAGI (reference sequence). V lost 4 bases, J lost 3 bases, and 4 bases stayed unmatched. CDR3 loop: CASSLDRGFYNEQFF. The CDR3 bases are TGTGCCAGCAGTTTGGACAGGGGCTTCTACAATGAGCAGTTCTTC.

The genes are TRBV7-3 and TRBJ1-4; possible D gene TRBD1, 6 bases. This CDR3 comprises 12 residues. V shed 6 bases and J shed 10 bases, with 12 bases lying between them. Germline lookup yields CDR1 SGHTA and CDR2 FQGTGA. CDR3 loop: CASRQGLGKLFF. The CDR3 nucleotides are TGTGCCAGCAGACAGGGCCTTGGAAAACTGTTTTTT.

This sequence joins TRBV7-2 and TRBJ2-7; maybe TRBD1 (6 bases). Germline assignment: CDR1 SGHTA and CDR2 FQGNSA. Trimming stripped 2 bases from V and 11 bases from J, with 10 bases between. The CDR3 consists of 11 residues. CDR3 bases: TGTGCCAGCAGCTTACAGGGGTTGGAGTACTTC. Its protein product is CASSLQGLEYF.

This clone turned up a few times. This chain links TRBV2 with TRBJ2-2; 8 positions match TRBD2. Germline V gene lookup returns CDR1 SNHLY and CDR2 FYNNEI. The CDR3 consists of 16 residues. V lost 1 base and J lost 0; bases outside the gene matches: 1. The CDR3 loop is CASSEVAGPNTGELFF. CDR3 sequence (DNA): TGTGCCAGCAGTGAAGTAGCGGGACCGAACACCGGGGAGCTGTTTTTT.

J is TRBJ1-2 and V is TRBV4-3, with D unresolved. This CDR3 has 13 amino acids. Germline CDR1 reads LGHNA; CDR2 reads YSLEER. Trimming left V 0 bases short and J 7 bases short, with 9 bases between. The CDR3 DNA is TGCGCCAGCAGCCAAGACTGGAGCCGTGGCTACACCTTC. Its translation: CASSQDWSRGYTF.

The V call is TRBV19, the J call TRBJ2-5; tentatively, D is TRBD1 (5 bases). The V and J ends lost 3 bases and 5 bases respectively, with 10 bases between them. Germline values: CDR1 LNHDA, CDR2 SQIVND (reference sequence). The CDR3 runs 13 residues. CDR3 in DNA: TGTGCCAGTAGTATGGGGCCTGCGGAGACCCAGTACTTC. As protein: CASSMGPAETQYF.

The V gene is TRBV11-2, the J gene TRBJ2-2; tentatively, D is TRBD2 (6 bases). Germline loops: CDR1 SGHAT, CDR2 FQNNGV. V was clipped by 5 bases and J by 7 bases, with 17 bases between them. CDR3 length: 15 amino acids. The CDR3 loop is CASSDGLSSDGELFF. For the CDR3, the DNA is TGTGCCAGCAGCGATGGACTAAGCAGTGACGGGGAGCTGTTTTTT.

The chain links TRBV28 to TRBJ2-3, with 7 bases matching TRBD2. Germline V CDR1 and CDR2: MDHEN, SYDVKM. CDR3 length: 15 amino acids. Germline trimming cut 3 bases from V and 4 bases from J; bases unmatched to any gene: 7. The CDR3 reads CASSFFSGRADTQYF. CDR3 nucleotides: TGTGCCAGCAGTTTTTTTAGCGGGCGGGCAGATACGCAGTATTTT.

At least ten counts were recorded for this clone. The J gene is TRBJ2-4, the V gene TRBV5-1; the D gene is possibly TRBD1 (6 bases). This CDR3 is 15 amino acids long. The V end lost 1 base, the J end lost 2 bases, and 10 bases lay between the germline ends. Germline V lookup: CDR1 SGHRS, CDR2 YFSETQ. The CDR3: CASSLQTGSKNIQYF. In nucleotides, the CDR3 is TGCGCCAGCAGCTTGCAAACAGGGTCCAAAAACATTCAGTACTTC.

This chain uses TRBV24-1 with TRBJ1-1, with a tentative D call TRBD1 (5 bases). The CDR3 has 14 amino acids. Germline CDR1 reads KGHDR; CDR2 reads SFDVKD. V was pared by 4 bases and J by 8 bases, with 16 bases between. The CDR3 nucleotides are TGTGCCACCAGTGACGTCGGGGAGGGGCGGGAAGCTTTCTTT. As protein: CATSDVGEGREAFF.

This clone has only a few counts. The rearrangement uses TRBV5-5 and TRBJ1-5; no clear D. This CDR3 is built from 13 residues. Trimming pared 4 bases from V and 9 bases from J, leaving 14 bases between. The germline V gene encodes CDR1 SGHKS and CDR2 YYEKEE (reference sequence). The CDR3 protein is CASSLDPPGPQHF. DNA of the CDR3: TGTGCCAGCAGCCTCGACCCCCCGGGGCCCCAGCATTTT.

The chain is built from TRBV28 and TRBJ1-2, with 8 positions matching TRBD1. The CDR3 runs 15 residues. Germline-derived CDR1 and CDR2 are MDHEN and SYDVKM. After removal of 6 bases from V and 5 bases from J, the junction contained 11 bases not matched to a gene. The CDR3 spells CASSKPGQGAYGYTF. The CDR3 DNA sequence: TGTGCCAGCAGCAAACCTGGGCAGGGGGCTTATGGCTACACCTTC.

The chain links TRBV28 to TRBJ2-1, with 15 positions matching TRBD2. CDR3 length: 14 residues. V shed 5 bases, J shed 15 bases, and the junction held 8 bases outside the gene matches. From germline, CDR1 is MDHEN and CDR2 SYDVKM. CDR3: CASSPGLAGGWLFF. CDR3 nucleotide sequence: TGTGCCAGCAGTCCAGGACTAGCGGGAGGGTGGCTGTTCTTC.

This sequence joins TRBV5-4 and TRBJ2-5, with 10 bases fitting TRBD2. CDR1 SGHNT and CDR2 YYREEE come from the germline V gene (reference sequence). The CDR3 has 16 amino acids. V was pared by 4 bases and J by 1 base, with 7 bases of the junction left unmatched. CDR3 loop: CASSAATSGIQETQYF. The CDR3 nucleotides are TGTGCCAGCAGCGCGGCCACTAGCGGGATCCAAGAGACCCAGTACTTC.

The chain carries TRBV3-1 (or the pseudogene TRBV3-2) and TRBJ2-1, with 10 bases matching TRBD2. Germline V CDR1 and CDR2: LGHDT, YNNKEL (reference sequence). V gave up 0 bases and J gave up 10 bases; unmatched junction bases: 9. The CDR3 loop spans 16 amino acids. For the CDR3, the DNA is TGTGCCAGCAGCCAAGAGCGGAGCGGGAGGGCGAAGGAGCAGTTCTTC. It yields the protein CASSQERSGRAKEQFF.